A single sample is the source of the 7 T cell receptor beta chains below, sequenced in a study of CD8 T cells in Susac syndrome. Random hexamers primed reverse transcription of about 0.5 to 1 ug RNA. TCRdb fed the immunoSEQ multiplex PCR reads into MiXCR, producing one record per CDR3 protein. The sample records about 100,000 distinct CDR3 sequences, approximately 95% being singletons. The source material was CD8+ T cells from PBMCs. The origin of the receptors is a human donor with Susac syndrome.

CDR3 loop: CASRASGSYEQYF. In DNA, the CDR3 is TGTGCCAGCAGGGCTAGCGGGAGCTACGAGCAGTACTTC. The gene calls are TRBV5-4 and TRBJ2-7; TRBD2 matches at 10 bases. Germline CDR1 and CDR2: SGHNT and YYREEE (reference sequence). The CDR3 is 13 amino acids. Trimming at V came to 5 bases and at J to 3 bases, leaving 2 bases not matched to a gene.

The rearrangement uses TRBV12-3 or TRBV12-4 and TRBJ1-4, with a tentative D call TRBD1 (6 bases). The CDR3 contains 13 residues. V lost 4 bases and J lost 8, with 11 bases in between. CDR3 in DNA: TGTGCCAGCAGTTCTTCAGGGGAGGAAAAACTGTTTTTT. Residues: CASSSSGEEKLFF.

CDR3 amino acids: CASSQSRGAVEQFF. The CDR3, as DNA: TGCGCCAGCAGTCAATCGAGGGGGGCGGTTGAGCAGTTCTTC. This chain joins TRBV23-1 and TRBJ2-1; D tentatively fits TRBD1 or TRBD2 (6 bases each). TRBV23-1 has ORF status, its function being uncertain. The CDR3 sequence is 14 residues long. V shed 0 bases and J shed 9 bases, with 12 bases lying between them.

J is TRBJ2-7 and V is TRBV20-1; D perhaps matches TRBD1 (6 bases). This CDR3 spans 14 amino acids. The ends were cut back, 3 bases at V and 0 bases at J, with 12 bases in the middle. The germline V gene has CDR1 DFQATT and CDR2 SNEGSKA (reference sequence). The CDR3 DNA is TGCAGTGCTAGCCCACAGGGTTACTCCTACGAGCAGTACTTC. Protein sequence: CSASPQGYSYEQYF.

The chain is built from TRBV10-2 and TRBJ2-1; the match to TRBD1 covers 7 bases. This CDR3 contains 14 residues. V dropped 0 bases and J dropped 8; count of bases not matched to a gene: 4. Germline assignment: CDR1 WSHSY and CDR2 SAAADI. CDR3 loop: CASSESTGSDEQFF. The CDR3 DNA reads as TGCGCCAGCAGTGAGTCGACAGGGAGCGATGAGCAGTTCTTC.

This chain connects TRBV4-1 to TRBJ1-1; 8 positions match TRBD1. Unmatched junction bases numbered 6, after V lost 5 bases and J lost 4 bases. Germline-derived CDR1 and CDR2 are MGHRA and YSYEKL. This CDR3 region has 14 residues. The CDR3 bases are TGCGCCAGCAGCGCGACGACAGGGGTCACTGAAGCTTTCTTT. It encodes CASSATTGVTEAFF.

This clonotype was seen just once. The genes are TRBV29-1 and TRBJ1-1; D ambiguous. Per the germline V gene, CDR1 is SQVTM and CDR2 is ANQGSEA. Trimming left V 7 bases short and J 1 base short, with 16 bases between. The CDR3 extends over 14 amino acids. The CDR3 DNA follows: TGCAGCGGACGACAAGGCAGTGCGAACACTGAAGCTTTCTTT. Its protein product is CSGRQGSANTEAFF.